This T cell receptor beta chain was sequenced during a study of a mutant IDH1 vaccine in newly diagnosed glioma. Overall study context: The treated population exhibited a male proportion of roughly 60%, a female proportion of about 38%, and a mean age of roughly 39 years. Every participant had undergone radiotherapy, temozolomide, or both before, and most underwent both.

The CDR3 is made up of 18 amino acids. In germline, CDR1 is SEHNR, CDR2 FQNEAQ (reference sequence). V lost 1 base, J lost 0 bases, and 13 bases lay in between. Measured with immunoSEQ multiplex PCR; TCRdb has only the in-frame clones, and not every one. This sample has about 56,000 clones, with approximately 71% found just once. Regarding time point: week 47, end of study. The content of each vaccine dose was 300 ug of mutant IDH1 20-mer peptide, and topical imiquimod accompanied it. With respect to this clone: Its antigen remains unidentified.

Here the sequenced sample was PBMCs, taken from a glioma patient whose treatment included an IDH1 peptide vaccine. The clonotype originates from a man aged 50-59 years with glioma. The genes are TRBV7-9 and TRBJ2-6; D uncertain. The CDR3 sequence: CASSLGQNSISGANVLTF. The CDR3 coding sequence is TGTGCCAGCAGCTTAGGGCAAAACTCGATCTCTGGGGCCAACGTCCTGACTTTC.